Below, one T cell receptor (beta chain) is given with its context. This entry is derived from a study of blood T cell repertoires in COVID-19. Study details: Samples taken during acute and convalescent COVID-19 were collected in the United States, Italy and Spain. PBMCs, B-cell-depleted T cells, or T cells provided the cDNA or gDNA that made up the material.

As handled by the study authors: By means of reference gene primer amplification, nucleated cell counts were estimated. The data were produced by immunoSEQ multiplex PCR, yet TCRdb's version contains in-frame clones alone and is incomplete. That table gives V, J and clone size, and the DNA gave D and trimming. The table includes 65,000 to 85,000 clones, roughly 91% detected once. Between the trimmed V and J ends, which lost 3 bases and 2 bases, there was a span of 13 bases. This CDR3 has 14 amino acids. CDR1 and CDR2 (germline): GTSNPN, SVGIG (reference sequence). The receptor was derived from a woman in her late teens or twenties with acute or convalescent COVID-19. Sequences were obtained from peripheral blood. This chain joins TRBV30 and TRBJ1-2; D unresolved. The CDR3 spells CAWSEGKTNYGYTF. In DNA, the CDR3 is TGTGCCTGGAGCGAGGGAAAGACCAACTATGGCTACACCTTC. Based on the CDR3 plus reference TRBV30 and TRBJ1-2, the full variable domain is SQTIHQWPATLVQPVGSPLSLECTVEGTSNPNLYWYRQAAGRGLQLLFYSVGIGQISSEVPQNLSASRPQDRQFILSSKKLLLSDSGFYLCAWSEGKTNYGYTFGSGTRLTVV.